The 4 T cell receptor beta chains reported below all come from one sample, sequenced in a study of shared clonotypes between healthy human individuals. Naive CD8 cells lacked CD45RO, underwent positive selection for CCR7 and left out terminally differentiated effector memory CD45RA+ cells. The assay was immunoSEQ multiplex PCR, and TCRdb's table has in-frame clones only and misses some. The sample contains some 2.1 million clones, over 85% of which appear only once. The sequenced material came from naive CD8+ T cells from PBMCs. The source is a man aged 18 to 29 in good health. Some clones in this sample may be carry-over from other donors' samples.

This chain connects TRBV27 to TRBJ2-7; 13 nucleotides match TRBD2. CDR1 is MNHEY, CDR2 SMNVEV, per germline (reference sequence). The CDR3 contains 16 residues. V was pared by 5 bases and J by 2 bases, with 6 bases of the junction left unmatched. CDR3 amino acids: CASSAHGTSGTYEQYF. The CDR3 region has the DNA TGTGCCAGCAGTGCGCACGGGACTAGCGGGACCTACGAGCAGTACTTC.

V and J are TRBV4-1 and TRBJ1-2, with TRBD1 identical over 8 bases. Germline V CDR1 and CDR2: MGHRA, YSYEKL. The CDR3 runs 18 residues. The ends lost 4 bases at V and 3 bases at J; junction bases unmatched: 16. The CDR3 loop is CASSLFVGRQGSDYGYTF. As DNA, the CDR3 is TGCGCCAGCAGCCTTTTCGTCGGTAGACAGGGGAGTGACTATGGCTACACCTTC.

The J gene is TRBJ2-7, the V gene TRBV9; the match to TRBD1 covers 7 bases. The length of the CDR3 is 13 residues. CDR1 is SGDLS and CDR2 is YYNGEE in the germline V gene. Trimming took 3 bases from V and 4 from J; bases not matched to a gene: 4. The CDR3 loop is CASSGNRGYEQYF. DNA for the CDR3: TGTGCCAGCAGCGGAAACAGGGGTTACGAGCAGTACTTC.

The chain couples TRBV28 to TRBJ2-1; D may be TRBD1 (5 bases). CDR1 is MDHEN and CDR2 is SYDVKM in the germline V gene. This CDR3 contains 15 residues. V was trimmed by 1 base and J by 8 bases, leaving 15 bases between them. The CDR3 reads CASSLFRVLEYEQFF. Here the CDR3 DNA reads TGTGCCAGCAGTTTATTCAGGGTATTGGAGTATGAGCAGTTCTTC. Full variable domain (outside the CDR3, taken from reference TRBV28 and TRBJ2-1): DVKVTQSSRYLVKRTGEKVFLECVQDMDHENMFWYRQDPGLGLRLIYFSYDVKMKEKGDIPEGYSVSREKKERFSLILESASTNQTSMYLCASSLFRVLEYEQFFGPGTRLTVL.